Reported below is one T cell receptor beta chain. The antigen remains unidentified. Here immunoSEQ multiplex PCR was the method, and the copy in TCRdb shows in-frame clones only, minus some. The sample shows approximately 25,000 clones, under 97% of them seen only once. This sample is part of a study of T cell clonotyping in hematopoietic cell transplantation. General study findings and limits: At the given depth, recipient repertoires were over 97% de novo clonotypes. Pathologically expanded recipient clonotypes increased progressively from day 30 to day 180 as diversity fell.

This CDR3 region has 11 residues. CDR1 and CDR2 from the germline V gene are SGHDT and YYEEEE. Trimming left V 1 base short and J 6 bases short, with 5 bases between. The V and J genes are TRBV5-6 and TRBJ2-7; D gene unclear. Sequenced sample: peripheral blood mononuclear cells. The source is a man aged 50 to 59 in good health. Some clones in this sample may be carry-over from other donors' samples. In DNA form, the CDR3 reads TGTGCCAGCAGCTTGAGTTTCGAGCAGTACTTC. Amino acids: CASSLSFEQYF.